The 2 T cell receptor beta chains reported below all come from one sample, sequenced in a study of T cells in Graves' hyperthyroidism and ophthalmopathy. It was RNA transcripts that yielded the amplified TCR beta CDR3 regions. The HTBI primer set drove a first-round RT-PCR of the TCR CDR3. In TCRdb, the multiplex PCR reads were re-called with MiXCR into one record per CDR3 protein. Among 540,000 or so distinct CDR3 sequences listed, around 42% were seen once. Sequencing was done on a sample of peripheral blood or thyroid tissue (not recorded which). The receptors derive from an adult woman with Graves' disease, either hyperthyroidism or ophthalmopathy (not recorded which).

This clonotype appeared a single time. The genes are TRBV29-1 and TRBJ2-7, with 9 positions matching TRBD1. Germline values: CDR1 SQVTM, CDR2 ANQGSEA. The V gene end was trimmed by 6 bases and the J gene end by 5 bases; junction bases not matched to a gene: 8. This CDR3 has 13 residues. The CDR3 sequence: CSVMDRGRHEQYF. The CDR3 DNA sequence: TGCAGCGTGATGGACAGGGGTAGACACGAGCAGTACTTC.

The CDR3, as DNA: TGTGCCAGCAGTGCCGCACAGGGGTTCGCCAAGCAGTACTTC. Protein sequence: CASSAAQGFAKQYF. The rearrangement links TRBV2 to TRBJ2-7; 7 bases are shared with TRBD1. This CDR3 has 14 residues. The germline V gene has CDR1 SNHLY and CDR2 FYNNEI. The V gene end was trimmed by 4 bases and the J gene end by 8 bases; junction bases not matched to a gene: 11.